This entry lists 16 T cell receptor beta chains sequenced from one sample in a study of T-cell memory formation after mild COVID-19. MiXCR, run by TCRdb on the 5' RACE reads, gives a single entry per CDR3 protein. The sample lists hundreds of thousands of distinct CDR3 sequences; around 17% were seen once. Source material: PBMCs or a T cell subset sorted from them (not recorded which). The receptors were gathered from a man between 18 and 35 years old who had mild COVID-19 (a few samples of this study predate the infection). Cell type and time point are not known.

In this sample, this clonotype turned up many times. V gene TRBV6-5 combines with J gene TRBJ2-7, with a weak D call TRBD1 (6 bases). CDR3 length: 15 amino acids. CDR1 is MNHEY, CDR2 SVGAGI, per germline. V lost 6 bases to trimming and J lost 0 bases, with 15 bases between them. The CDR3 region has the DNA TGTGCCAGCAGCCGAGGGACACCGGACTCCTACGAGCAGTACTTC. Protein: CASSRGTPDSYEQYF.

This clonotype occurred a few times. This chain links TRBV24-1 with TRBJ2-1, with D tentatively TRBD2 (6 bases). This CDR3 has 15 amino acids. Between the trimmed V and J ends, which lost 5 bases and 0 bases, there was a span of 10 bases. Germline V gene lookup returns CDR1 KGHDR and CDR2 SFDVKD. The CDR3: CATSGRGSSYNEQFF. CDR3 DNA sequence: TGTGCCACCAGTGGACGGGGGAGCTCCTACAATGAGCAGTTCTTC.

In DNA form, the CDR3 reads TGTGCCAGCCAGAAGGAGGCTGGAAACACCATATATTTT. As protein: CASQKEAGNTIYF. This sequence joins TRBV7-3 and TRBJ1-3; no clear D. Trimming stripped 8 bases from V and 2 bases from J, with 10 bases between. The CDR3 runs to 13 residues. Germline V lookup: CDR1 SGHTA, CDR2 FQGTGA.

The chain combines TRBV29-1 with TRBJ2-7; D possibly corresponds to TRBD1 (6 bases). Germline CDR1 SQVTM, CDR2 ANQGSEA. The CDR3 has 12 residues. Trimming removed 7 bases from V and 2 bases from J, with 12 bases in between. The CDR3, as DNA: TGCAGCGGCGGACAGCTAACCTACGAGCAGTACGTC. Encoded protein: CSGGQLTYEQYV.

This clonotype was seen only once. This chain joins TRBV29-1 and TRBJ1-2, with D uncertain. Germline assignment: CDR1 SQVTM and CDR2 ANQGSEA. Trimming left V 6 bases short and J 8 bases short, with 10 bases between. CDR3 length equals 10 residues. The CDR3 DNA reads TGCAGCGTCCGGAAAGACGGCTACACCTTC. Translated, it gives CSVRKDGYTF.

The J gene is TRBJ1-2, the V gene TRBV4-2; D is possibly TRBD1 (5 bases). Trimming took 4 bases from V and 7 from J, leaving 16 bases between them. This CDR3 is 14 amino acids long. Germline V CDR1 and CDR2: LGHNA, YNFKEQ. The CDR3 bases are TGTGCCAGCAGCCTAGCCAATTCGGGGGGTGGCTACACCTTC. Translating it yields CASSLANSGGGYTF.

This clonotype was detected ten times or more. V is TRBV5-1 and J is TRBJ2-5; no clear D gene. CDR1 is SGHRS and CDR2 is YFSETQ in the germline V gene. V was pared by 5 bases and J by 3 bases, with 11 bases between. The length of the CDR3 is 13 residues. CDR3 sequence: CASRQTIKETQYF. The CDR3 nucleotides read TGCGCCAGCAGGCAGACGATAAAAGAGACCCAGTACTTC.

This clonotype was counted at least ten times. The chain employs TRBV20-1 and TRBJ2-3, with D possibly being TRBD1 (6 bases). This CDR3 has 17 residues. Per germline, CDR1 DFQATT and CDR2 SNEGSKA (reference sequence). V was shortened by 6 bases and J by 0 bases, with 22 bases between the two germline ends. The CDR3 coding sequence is TGCAGTGCCGACACCCATACAGGGACGGTCAGCACAGATACGCAGTATTTT. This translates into CSADTHTGTVSTDTQYF.

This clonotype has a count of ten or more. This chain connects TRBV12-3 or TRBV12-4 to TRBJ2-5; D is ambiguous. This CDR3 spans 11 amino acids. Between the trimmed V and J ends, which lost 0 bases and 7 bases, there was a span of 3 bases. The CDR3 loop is CASSLAGTQYF. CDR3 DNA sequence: TGTGCCAGCAGTTTAGCTGGGACCCAGTACTTC.

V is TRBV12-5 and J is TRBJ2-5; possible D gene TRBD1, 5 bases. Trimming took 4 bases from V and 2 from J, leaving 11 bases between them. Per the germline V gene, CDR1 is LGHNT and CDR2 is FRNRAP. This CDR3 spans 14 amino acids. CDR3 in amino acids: CASGSSGLQETQYF. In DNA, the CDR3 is TGTGCTAGTGGTTCTTCAGGGCTTCAAGAGACCCAGTACTTC.

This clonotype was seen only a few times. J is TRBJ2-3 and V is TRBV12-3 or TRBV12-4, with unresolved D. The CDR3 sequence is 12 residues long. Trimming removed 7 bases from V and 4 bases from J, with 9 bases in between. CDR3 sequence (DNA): TGTGCCAGCAAGGGCGTCCCAGATACGCAGTATTTT. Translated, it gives CASKGVPDTQYF.

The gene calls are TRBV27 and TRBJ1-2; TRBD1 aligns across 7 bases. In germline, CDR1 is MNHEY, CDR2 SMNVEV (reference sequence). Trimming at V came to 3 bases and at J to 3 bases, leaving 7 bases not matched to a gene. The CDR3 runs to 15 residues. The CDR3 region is CASSLTEQGHYGYTF. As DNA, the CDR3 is TGTGCCAGCAGTTTGACGGAACAGGGGCACTATGGCTACACCTTC.

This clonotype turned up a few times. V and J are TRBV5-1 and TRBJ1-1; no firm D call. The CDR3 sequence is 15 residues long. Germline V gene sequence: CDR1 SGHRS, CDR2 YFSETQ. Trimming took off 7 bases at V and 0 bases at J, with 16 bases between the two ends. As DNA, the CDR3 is TGCGCCAGCCGCTCTACGACAAGGATGAACACTGAAGCTTTCTTT. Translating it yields CASRSTTRMNTEAFF. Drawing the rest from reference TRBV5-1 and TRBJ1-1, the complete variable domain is KAGVTQTPRYLIKTRGQQVTLSCSPISGHRSVSWYQQTPGQGLQFLFEYFSETQRNKGNFPGRFSGRQFSNSRSEMNVSTLELGDSALYLCASRSTTRMNTEAFFGQGTRLTVV.

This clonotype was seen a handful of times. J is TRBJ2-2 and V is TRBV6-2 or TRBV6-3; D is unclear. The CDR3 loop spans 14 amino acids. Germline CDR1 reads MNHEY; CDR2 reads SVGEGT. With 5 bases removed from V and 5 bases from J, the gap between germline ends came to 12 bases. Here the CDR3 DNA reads TGTGCCAGCAGTGATCCGTTTCGGACCGGGGAGCTGTTTTTT. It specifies CASSDPFRTGELFF.

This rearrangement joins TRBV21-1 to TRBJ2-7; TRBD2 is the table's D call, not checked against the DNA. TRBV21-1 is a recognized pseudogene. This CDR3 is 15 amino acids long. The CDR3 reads CASSTAGKPSYEQYV. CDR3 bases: TGTGCCAGCAGCACGGCGGGGAAGCCATCCTACGAGCAGTACGTC.

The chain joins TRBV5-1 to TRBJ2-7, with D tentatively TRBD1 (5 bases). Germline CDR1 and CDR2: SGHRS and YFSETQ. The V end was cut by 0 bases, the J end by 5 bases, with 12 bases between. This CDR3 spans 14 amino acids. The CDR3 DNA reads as TGCGCCAGCAGCTTGGGTTCCAGGGATGACGAGCAGTACGTC. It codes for CASSLGSRDDEQYV.